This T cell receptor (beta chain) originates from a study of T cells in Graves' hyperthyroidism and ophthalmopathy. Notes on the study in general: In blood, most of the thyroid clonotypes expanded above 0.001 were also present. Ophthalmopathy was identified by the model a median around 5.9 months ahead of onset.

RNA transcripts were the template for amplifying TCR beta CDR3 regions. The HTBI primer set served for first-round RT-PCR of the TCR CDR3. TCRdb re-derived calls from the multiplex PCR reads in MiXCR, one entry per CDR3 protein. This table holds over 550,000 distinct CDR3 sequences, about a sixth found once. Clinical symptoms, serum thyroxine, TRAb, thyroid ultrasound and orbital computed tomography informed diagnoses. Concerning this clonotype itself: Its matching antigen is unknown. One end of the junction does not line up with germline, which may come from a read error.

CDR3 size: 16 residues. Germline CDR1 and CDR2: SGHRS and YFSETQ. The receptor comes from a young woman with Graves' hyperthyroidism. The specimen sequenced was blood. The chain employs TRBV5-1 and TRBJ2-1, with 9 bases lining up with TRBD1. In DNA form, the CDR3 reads TGCGCCAGCAGCTGGAGCACAGGGGGCAGGAACAATGGGCAGTTCTTC. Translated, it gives CASSWSTGGRNNGQFF.